This TCR beta chain is drawn from a study of T cell repertoires in cytomegalovirus infection. In the study overall: The public TCR beta signatures pointed to both CMV infection and matching HLA type.

TCRdb reprocessed the reads via MiXCR and lists one record per CDR3 protein. The sample yields over 300,000 distinct CDR3 sequences, 9% to 9.5% seen once. This CDR3 contains 12 residues. V lost 1 base to trimming and J lost 6 bases, with 10 bases between them. From germline, CDR1 is DFQATT and CDR2 SNEGSKA (reference sequence). Overall study results and limits: Clonotype analysis showed dominance of the ex vivo response by HLA-C-restricted CMV-specific TCR beta clonotypes.

Concerning this clonotype itself: What it binds is not known.

Sequencing was done on a sample of PBMCs. V and J are TRBV20-1 and TRBJ2-7; the D is unclear. The receptor comes from a human donor in good health (CMV status not recorded). Some clones in this sample may be carry-over from other donors' samples. CDR3 region: CSARVISREQYF. The CDR3 DNA is TGCAGTGCTAGAGTAATTTCTCGCGAGCAGTACTTC.